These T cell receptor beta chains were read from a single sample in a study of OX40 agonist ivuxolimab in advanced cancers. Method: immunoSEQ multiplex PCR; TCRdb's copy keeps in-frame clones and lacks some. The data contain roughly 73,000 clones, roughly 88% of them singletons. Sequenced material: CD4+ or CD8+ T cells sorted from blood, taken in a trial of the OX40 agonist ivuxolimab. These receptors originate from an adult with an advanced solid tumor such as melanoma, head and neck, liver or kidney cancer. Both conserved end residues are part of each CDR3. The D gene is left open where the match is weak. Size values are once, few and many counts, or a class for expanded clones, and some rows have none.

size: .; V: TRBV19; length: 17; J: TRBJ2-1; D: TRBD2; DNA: TGTGCCAGTAGTATCAGATTAGCGGGAAGCTCCTACAATGAGCAGTTCTTC; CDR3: CASSIRLAGSSYNEQFF
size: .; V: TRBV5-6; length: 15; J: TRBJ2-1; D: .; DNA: TGTGCCAGCAGCTCGGACGGCGAATCCTACAATGAGCAGTTCTTC; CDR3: CASSSDGESYNEQFF
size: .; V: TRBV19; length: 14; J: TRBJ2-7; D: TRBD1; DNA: TGTGCCAGTAGTAGGGGGACAGGGTCCTACGAGCAGTACTTC; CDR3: CASSRGTGSYEQYF
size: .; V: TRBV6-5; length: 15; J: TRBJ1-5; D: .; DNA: TGTGCCAGCAGTGCAGACAGCTATAGCAATCAGCCCCAGCATTTT; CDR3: CASSADSYSNQPQHF
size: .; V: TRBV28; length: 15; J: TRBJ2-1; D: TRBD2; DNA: TGTGCCAGCACCTCGGGGGGAGGGCCTTACAATGAGCAGTTCTTC; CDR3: CASTSGGGPYNEQFF
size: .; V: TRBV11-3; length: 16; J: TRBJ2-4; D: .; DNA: TGTGCCAGCAGCTCAGTGGCAGGGGAAGCCAAAAACATTCAGTACTTC; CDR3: CASSSVAGEAKNIQYF
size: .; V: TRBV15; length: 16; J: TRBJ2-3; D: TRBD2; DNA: TGTGCCACCAGCAGAGATCGGGGACTAGCGTCAGATACGCAGTATTTT; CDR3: CATSRDRGLASDTQYF
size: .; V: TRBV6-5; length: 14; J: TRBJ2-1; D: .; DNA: TGTGCCACTTCGAGGGGGAACTCCTACAATGAGCAGTTCTTC; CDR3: CATSRGNSYNEQFF
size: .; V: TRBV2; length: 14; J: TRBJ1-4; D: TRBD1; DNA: TGTGCCAGCAGTAGGACAGGGACGGGTGAAAAACTGTTTTTT; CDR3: CASSRTGTGEKLFF
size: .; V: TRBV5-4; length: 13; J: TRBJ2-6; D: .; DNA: TGTGCCAGCAGCTTGGTAGGACCCAACGTCCTGACTTTC; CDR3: CASSLVGPNVLTF
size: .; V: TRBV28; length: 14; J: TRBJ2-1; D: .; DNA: TGTGCCAGCAGCCCACCGGGACCATACAATGAGCAGTTCTTC; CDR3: CASSPPGPYNEQFF
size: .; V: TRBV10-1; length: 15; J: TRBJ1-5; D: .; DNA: TGCGCCAGCAATAAGTCCACGAGGGGCAATCAGCCCCAGCATTTT; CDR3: CASNKSTRGNQPQHF
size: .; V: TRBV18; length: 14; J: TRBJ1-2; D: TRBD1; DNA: TGTGCCAGCTCACCGCAGGGACAGGGAGGGGGCTACACCTTC; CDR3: CASSPQGQGGGYTF
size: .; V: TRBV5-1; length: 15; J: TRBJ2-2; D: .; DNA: TGCGCCAGCGGGCGCGGCGGGACGAACACCGGGGAGCTGTTTTTT; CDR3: CASGRGGTNTGELFF
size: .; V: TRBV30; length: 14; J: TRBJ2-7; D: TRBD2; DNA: TGTGCCTGGAGTCTGGGTAGCGGGAGGGACGAGCAGTACTTC; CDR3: CAWSLGSGRDEQYF
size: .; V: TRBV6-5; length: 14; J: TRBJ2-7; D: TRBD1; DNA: TGTGCCAGCAGTTCCCGGGACAGGAAGCCCGAGCAGTACTTC; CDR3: CASSSRDRKPEQYF
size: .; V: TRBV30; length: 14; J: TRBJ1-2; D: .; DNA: TGTGCCTGGAGTGTACCACAGGGAGCTCTAGGCTACACCTTC; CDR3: CAWSVPQGALGYTF
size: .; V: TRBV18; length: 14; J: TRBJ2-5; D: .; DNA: TGTGCCAGCTCACCGGGCAGAGCACAAGAGACCCAGTACTTC; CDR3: CASSPGRAQETQYF
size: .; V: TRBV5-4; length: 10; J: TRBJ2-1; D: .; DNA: TGTGCCAGCTCCCTAAATGAGCAGTTCTTC; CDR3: CASSLNEQFF
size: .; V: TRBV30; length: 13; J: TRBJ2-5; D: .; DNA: TGTGCCTTCGCCGGACGGCCCCAAGAGACCCAGTACTTC; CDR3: CAFAGRPQETQYF
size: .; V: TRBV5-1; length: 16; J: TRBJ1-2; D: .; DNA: TGCGCCAGCAGCTTGGCCGCAGGACGGTCCGGGGATGGCTACACCTTC; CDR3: CASSLAAGRSGDGYTF
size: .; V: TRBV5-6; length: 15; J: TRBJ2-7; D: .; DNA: TGTGCCAGCAGCTTGGCCAACGGCATCTCCTACGAGCAGTACTTC; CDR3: CASSLANGISYEQYF
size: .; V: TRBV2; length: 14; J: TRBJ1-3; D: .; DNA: TGTGCCAGCCAGGCAACAGGCTCTGGAAACACCATATATTTT; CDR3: CASQATGSGNTIYF
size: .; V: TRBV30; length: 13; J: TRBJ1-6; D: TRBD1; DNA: TGTGCCTGGACTCGGGACAGGTATTCACCCCTCCACTTT; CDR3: CAWTRDRYSPLHF
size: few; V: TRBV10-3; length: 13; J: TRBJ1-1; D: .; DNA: TGTGCCATCACCAAGCAAGGAATTACTGAAGCTTTCTTT; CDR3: CAITKQGITEAFF
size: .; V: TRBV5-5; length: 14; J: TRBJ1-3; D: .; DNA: TGTGCCAGCAGCCGAACACATTCCGAAAACACCATATATTTT; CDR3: CASSRTHSENTIYF
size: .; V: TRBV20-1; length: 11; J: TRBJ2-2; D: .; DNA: TGCAGTGCTAGTGTTCCCGGGGAGCTGTTTTTT; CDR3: CSASVPGELFF
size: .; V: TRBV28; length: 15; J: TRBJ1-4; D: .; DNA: TGTGCCAGCAGTTGGGGAAGGGGGGTAGAAGAAAAACTGTTTTTT; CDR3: CASSWGRGVEEKLFF
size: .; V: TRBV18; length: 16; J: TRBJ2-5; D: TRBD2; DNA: TGTGCCAGCTCACCACCAGCGGGGGGTCCCCAAGAGACCCAGTACTTC; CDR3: CASSPPAGGPQETQYF